Included here is one T cell receptor beta chain sequence, with context. This sample stems from a study of control samples from healthy donors and cancer patients. Clones were read by immunoSEQ multiplex PCR, and TCRdb kept only the in-frame ones, dropping some. The table lists some 150,000 clones, about 91% of them singletons. The CDR3 runs to 14 residues. Germline CDR1 is SGDLS and CDR2 is YYNGEE. Trimming took off 3 bases at V and 2 bases at J, with 11 bases between the two ends. Sequenced sample: blood. The gene calls are TRBV9 and TRBJ1-2; unclear D gene. The TCR was taken from a man aged 30 to 45 in good health. The CDR3 here is CASSGQVVNYGYTF. The CDR3 DNA reads TGTGCCAGCAGCGGACAAGTTGTCAACTATGGCTACACCTTC.